This T cell receptor (beta chain) is from a study of T cell repertoires in aging, cancer and after chemotherapy. The overall study: Glioblastoma patients receiving temozolomide-based therapy gave paired samples before and after chemotherapy. Roughly 8.8 million TCR reads made up the full dataset. Overall study results and limits: Age-matched healthy donors had significantly more diverse, less clonal blood TCR repertoires than untreated cancer patients. Across the chemotherapy interval, each cancer cohort showed higher median generation probability, suggesting thymic rebound.

CDR3 length: 16 amino acids. Trimming took off 1 base at V and 2 bases at J, with 14 bases between the two ends. Germline lookup yields CDR1 SEHNR and CDR2 FQNEAQ (reference sequence). Multiplex touch-down PCR with TRB-A/B primers amplified rearranged V-D-J TRB sequences. TCRdb itself ran the multiplex PCR reads through MiXCR, one entry per CDR3 protein. Among some 1,800 distinct CDR3 sequences listed, around 30% were seen once. By proportion, this clonotype is large. What it binds is not known. Peripheral blood genomic DNA, not sorted cells or RNA, was the template. The TCR was taken from a human donor with a solid tumor. The chain uses TRBV7-9 and TRBJ2-5; possible D gene TRBD2, 5 bases. The sequenced material came from blood. The CDR3 sequence is CASSLDYGIRQETQYF. The CDR3 DNA sequence: TGTGCCAGCAGCTTAGACTACGGGATACGGCAAGAGACCCAGTACTTC.